This entry describes one T cell receptor (beta chain). The antigen is unknown. It was with 60 Vbeta and 13 Jbeta primers that the PCR ran. Clones were sequenced by immunoSEQ multiplex PCR, and TCRdb holds only the in-frame ones, with some missing. The repertoire holds some 150,000 clones, with approximately 82% as singletons. Germline V gene lookup returns CDR1 SGHRS and CDR2 YFSETQ. The CDR3 runs to 15 residues. Trimming cost V 5 bases and J 6 bases; bases outside gene matches: 9. These data come from a study of cytomegalovirus exposure and HLA in healthy donors. Across the study: Among the approximately 370 donors who were genotyped, approximately 84% fell in the genetic ancestry cluster that is associated with self-reported Caucasian donors. Broader study findings: Later analysis demonstrated an association between a missense DCLRE1C variant and TCR beta V- and J-gene trimming.

Unrecorded immune exposures were likely, despite nominal health at sampling. Source material: PBMCs. This TCR was sampled from a man between 25 and 39 years old in good health and CMV-seropositive. The genes are TRBV5-1 and TRBJ1-5, with 9 bases fitting TRBD1. CDR3 in DNA: TGCGCCAGCAGAGAAACAGGGGGCTGGGGTCAGCCCCAGCATTTT. Its translation: CASRETGGWGQPQHF. Filled out from reference TRBV5-1 and TRBJ1-5, the complete variable domain reads KAGVTQTPRYLIKTRGQQVTLSCSPISGHRSVSWYQQTPGQGLQFLFEYFSETQRNKGNFPGRFSGRQFSNSRSEMNVSTLELGDSALYLCASRETGGWGQPQHFGDGTRLSIL.